The present T cell receptor (beta chain) was sequenced within a study of Graves' ophthalmopathy and Graves' hyperthyroidism (dated by TCRdb to the late 2010s). Regarding the research as a whole: Hyperthyroidism was considered stable if no progression to ophthalmopathy occurred within 18 months of follow-up. In total, approximately 130 blood samples were TCR-sequenced: approximately 42 ophthalmopathy, over 70 hyperthyroidism and roughly 17 hyperthyroidism-to-ophthalmopathy patients. In about 6 hyperthyroidism patients, T-cell repertoires of thyroid tissue and blood were compared. To tell Graves' ophthalmopathy apart from Graves' hyperthyroidism, and to predict which patients would progress to ophthalmopathy, the study relied on TCR beta repertoire signatures. To explore V-J signatures that distinguish ophthalmopathy from hyperthyroidism, a discovery set of under 110 patients was enrolled, made up of 43 with ophthalmopathy and some 56 with stable hyperthyroidism. An independent validation cohort was composed of some 18 hyperthyroidism patients and around 16 patients who later progressed from hyperthyroidism to ophthalmopathy. Following sample collection, hyperthyroidism patients were given methimazole at a starting dose of 30 mg daily, and ophthalmopathy patients were given high-dose intravenous methylprednisolone.

Hyperthyroidism patients were newly diagnosed, were aged 18 to 65 years, and had a disease duration under 2 months. Anyone with other autoimmune diseases, uncontrolled infections, pregnancy or lactation was excluded from the study. Diagnosis was based on clinical symptoms, serum thyroxine, TRAb, thyroid ultrasound and orbital computed tomography. Total RNA was extracted using Trizol reagent, and RNA quality was checked on an Agilent 2100 Bioanalyzer. Here V drops 5 bases and J drops 5 bases, and the junction holds 2 bases not matched to any gene. The germline V gene supplies CDR1 ENHRY and CDR2 SYGVKD. The CDR3 goes from the cysteine to the phenylalanine over 12 residues. Only the CDR3 DNA stays, 36 bases, in frame from base 1. A few counts support this clonotype. The antigen this receptor binds is unknown. Nothing much larger sits one base from this clone, and base qualities are not available. For repertoire sequencing, TCR beta CDR3 regions were amplified from RNA transcripts. The first round of RT-PCR was done with HTBI primers and the Qiagen OneStep RT-PCR kit, and was followed by a second round of multiplex PCR, then size selection and purification. Sequencing of the libraries was carried out on an Illumina HiSeq2000 in paired-end mode with 100 bp reads. For the original study's pipeline: SOAPnuke was used to process the reads, throwing out any read that had adapters, had uncalled bases, had a mean Phred below 15, or lacked an exact constant-primer or identifier match. COPE v1.2.5 was used to merge high-quality paired reads. Clonotypes were defined as unique nucleotide sequences and were aligned to IMGT TRB V, D and J references using MiTCR v1.1. The analysis was limited to V-J combinations with a frequency above 0.0001, which together covered roughly 99% of the repertoires. For each V-J combination, a TCR clonal expansion and chaos score was defined as F50 clonal expansion divided by the chaos observed in the TCRdist matrix. Welch's t-statistics and random forest were used to reduce features to about 14 V-J combinations, which were fed into a naive Bayes classifier. Thyroid-blood repertoire similarity was quantified with the Morisita-Horn index. TCRdb trimmed the raw reads at Q25, called clones with MiXCR and kept productive beta chains. CDR3 protein sequences are deduplicated, and each keeps its most common genes and DNA. The V and J calls and clone size come from TCRdb's table, not from the authors' own analysis. Across this sample there are about 500,000 distinct CDR3 sequences, with under 45% seen only once. Approximately 4.1% of the sample belongs to the ten largest clones.

The research as a whole found: Sample size was not predetermined statistically, and investigators were not blinded to group allocation. Most expanded thyroid clonotypes with frequency above 0.001 were also detected in blood, suggesting blood repertoires may reflect the thyroid immune response. The 13-signature model separated ophthalmopathy from stable hyperthyroidism with approximately 90% sensitivity and almost 84% specificity in cross-validation, and 80%/75% in the test set. In validation, the model predicted ophthalmopathy progression with about 71% sensitivity and about 73% specificity; 12 predicted patients were CT-confirmed with GO in a median of around 6.5 months.

The clonotype originates from an adult man with Graves' hyperthyroidism. Sequencing was carried out using peripheral blood or thyroid tissue (not recorded which). The sequence joins TRBV10-3 to TRBJ2-7; 8 central bases correspond to TRBD1. The DNA is TGTGCCATCAGTCCAGGGGGCAACGAGCAGTACTTC. Its protein reads: CAISPGGNEQYF.